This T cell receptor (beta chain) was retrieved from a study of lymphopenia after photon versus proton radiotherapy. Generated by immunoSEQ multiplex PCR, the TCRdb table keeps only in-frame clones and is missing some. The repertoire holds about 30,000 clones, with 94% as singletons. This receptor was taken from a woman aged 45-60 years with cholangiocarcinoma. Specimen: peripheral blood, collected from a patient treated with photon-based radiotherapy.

This CDR3 reads CASSLSGGVYEQYF. Written as DNA, the CDR3 is TGTGCCAGCAGCTTAAGCGGGGGGGTCTACGAGCAGTACTTC. The V and J genes are TRBV7-6 and TRBJ2-7, with TRBD2 identical over 10 bases. Germline V gene data show CDR1 as SGHVS and CDR2 as FNYEAQ. The CDR3 runs 14 residues. Losses at the gene ends were 2 bases for V and 3 bases for J; bases not matched to a gene: 1.